One sample yielded the 24 T cell receptor beta chains listed below, sequenced in a study of persistence of HIV-infected CD4 T cells. Their target antigens are unknown. An overlapping HIV-1 Gag peptide pool stimulated these cells at 0.95 to 1 ug/peptide/mL. Sorted nonresponding memory CD4+ T cells were CD40L-negative, CD69-negative, CD45RO-high. The immunoSEQ assay was version 4, run in survey mode. TCRdb's copy holds only in-frame clones and misses some; the assay was immunoSEQ multiplex PCR. The data show about 40,000 clones, 78% seen once. Here the sequenced sample was CD4+ T cells sorted from PBMCs after approximately 20-hour stimulation, taken from a patient who received antiretroviral therapy. All receptors come from an adult man with HIV who was CMV-seropositive.

This chain joins TRBV5-1 and TRBJ1-4, with TRBD1 as a possible D gene (6 bases). The CDR3 sequence is 14 residues long. Trimming stripped 3 bases from V and 2 bases from J, with 8 bases between. Looked up from germline, CDR1 is SGHRS and CDR2 is YFSETQ. Written as DNA, the CDR3 is TGCGCCAGCAGCTCCCAGGGGACTAATGAAAAACTGTTTTTT. Encoded protein: CASSSQGTNEKLFF.

This rearrangement joins TRBV7-3 to TRBJ2-2; D is unresolved. CDR1 is SGHTA and CDR2 is FQGTGA in the germline V gene. V was pared by 5 bases and J by 5 bases, with 12 bases between. There are 14 residues in the CDR3. For the CDR3, the DNA is TGTGCCAGCAGCCCGCCGAGGAGTACCGGGGAGCTGTTTTTT. Protein sequence: CASSPPRSTGELFF.

The gene calls are TRBV11-2 and TRBJ1-1, with TRBD1 identical over 7 bases. This CDR3 has 15 residues. Germline CDR1 is SGHAT and CDR2 is FQNNGV. Trimming cost V 6 bases and J 5 bases; bases outside gene matches: 12. For the CDR3, the DNA is TGTGCCAGCAGTATTCTTACTCAGGGGGGGACTGAAGCTTTCTTT. This encodes CASSILTQGGTEAFF. The variable domain in full, with the rest retrieved from reference TRBV11-2 and TRBJ1-1, is EAGVAQSPRYKIIEKRQSVAFWCNPISGHATLYWYQQILGQGPKLLIQFQNNGVVDDSQLPKDRFSAERLKGVDSTLKIQPAKLEDSAVYLCASSILTQGGTEAFFGQGTRLTVV.

J is TRBJ1-1 and V is TRBV30, with unresolved D. Trimming shortened V by 4 bases and J by 0 bases, and 15 bases separated the two germline ends. The length of the CDR3 is 15 residues. CDR1 and CDR2 from the germline V gene are GTSNPN and SVGIG (reference sequence). The CDR3 sequence: CAWITSRVLNTEAFF. CDR3 in DNA: TGTGCCTGGATCACAAGTCGGGTGTTGAACACTGAAGCTTTCTTT.

The CDR3, as DNA: TGTGCCAGCAGCGTAGCTCGAGGGGGTGGGGAAAAACTGTTTTTT. Translating gives CASSVARGGGEKLFF. V is TRBV9 and J is TRBJ1-4, with D maybe TRBD1 (6 bases). The CDR3 has 15 residues. The germline gives CDR1 SGDLS, CDR2 YYNGEE. V was cut by 0 bases and J by 8 bases, with 14 bases left in between.

This clone was seen more than once but under ten times. Other DNA sequences in this specimen translate into the identical CDR3. The chain uses TRBV19 and TRBJ2-2, with 7 bases matching TRBD1. Per germline, CDR1 LNHDA and CDR2 SQIVND (reference sequence). V dropped 4 bases and J dropped 1; count of bases not matched to a gene: 3. The CDR3 is made up of 15 amino acids. In nucleotides, the CDR3 is TGTGCCAGTAGTAAGGGACAGCAGAACACCGGGGAGCTGTTTTTT. Encoded protein: CASSKGQQNTGELFF.

The J gene is TRBJ1-1, the V gene TRBV29-1, with a tentative D call TRBD1 (6 bases). This CDR3 is 13 amino acids long. Trimming took 6 bases from V and 5 from J, leaving 16 bases between them. Germline V gene sequence: CDR1 SQVTM, CDR2 ANQGSEA. CDR3 residues: CSVIQGGGTEAFF. DNA for the CDR3: TGCAGCGTGATACAGGGAGGAGGAACTGAAGCTTTCTTT.

The chain joins TRBV30 to TRBJ1-5; D remains unclear. Germline CDR1 reads GTSNPN; CDR2 reads SVGIG (reference sequence). The V end was cut by 5 bases, the J end by 3 bases, with 5 bases between. The CDR3 consists of 11 residues. The CDR3 loop reads CAWGINQPQHF. The DNA of the CDR3 is TGTGCCTGGGGTATCAATCAGCCCCAGCATTTT.

The chain couples TRBV24-1 to TRBJ2-3; TRBD2 aligns across 9 bases. CDR1 and CDR2 (germline): KGHDR, SFDVKD. This CDR3 contains 16 residues. Unmatched junction bases numbered 12, after V lost 7 bases and J lost 5 bases. CDR3 residues: CATRSGVAGDGDTQYF. CDR3 coding DNA: TGTGCCACCAGATCAGGGGTAGCGGGAGATGGAGATACGCAGTATTTT.

The chain is built from TRBV5-1 and TRBJ1-2, with a tentative D call TRBD1 (6 bases). V gave up 1 base and J gave up 2 bases, with 12 bases separating them. The CDR3 is made up of 15 amino acids. From germline, CDR1 is SGHRS and CDR2 YFSETQ. CDR3 loop: CASSLWRGQNYGYTF. The CDR3 DNA is TGCGCCAGCAGCTTGTGGCGGGGACAAAACTATGGCTACACCTTC.

The J gene is TRBJ2-1, the V gene TRBV27; the D gene is possibly TRBD2 (6 bases). Germline V gene lookup returns CDR1 MNHEY and CDR2 SMNVEV (reference sequence). Deletions cut 6 bases from V and 7 bases from J, with 10 bases between. CDR3 length: 12 residues. CDR3 amino acids: CASSPSGNEQFF. CDR3 in DNA: TGTGCCAGCAGCCCAAGCGGGAATGAGCAGTTCTTC.

The chain carries TRBV6-1 and TRBJ2-1; 7 bases fit TRBD2. The CDR3 has 16 residues. V lost 2 bases, J lost 12 bases, and 16 bases stayed unmatched. CDR1 and CDR2 from the germline V gene are MNHNS and SASEGT. Written as DNA, the CDR3 is TGTGCCAGCAGTGAATCCGCTTTCGGGGGACTAAAGGGGCAGTTCTTC. This sequence encodes CASSESAFGGLKGQFF.

This clone has a handful of counts. This sequence joins TRBV11-1 and TRBJ1-1; a weak D match, TRBD1 (5 bases). Germline V gives CDR1 SGHAT, CDR2 FQDESV (reference sequence). This CDR3 is built from 15 residues. V lost 3 bases and J 4 bases, leaving 15 bases between the germline ends. CDR3 bases: TGTGCCAGCAGCTTTGCAGGGATCGTCGCCACTGAAGCTTTCTTT. Its translation: CASSFAGIVATEAFF. Full variable domain (missing parts from reference TRBV11-1 and TRBJ1-1): EAEVAQSPRYKITEKSQAVAFWCDPISGHATLYWYRQILGQGPELLVQFQDESVVDDSQLPKDRFSAERLKGVDSTLKIQPAELGDSAMYLCASSFAGIVATEAFFGQGTRLTVV.

The chain is built from TRBV5-1 and TRBJ1-2; no reliable D call. Germline CDR1 and CDR2: SGHRS and YFSETQ. The CDR3 is 14 residues long. Trimming cost V 2 bases and J 3 bases, with 11 bases left between them. CDR3 amino acids: CASSLQTFDYGYTF. CDR3 DNA: TGCGCCAGCAGCTTACAGACGTTCGACTATGGCTACACCTTC. The full variable domain, in which reference TRBV5-1 and TRBJ1-2 provide the parts outside the CDR3, is KAGVTQTPRYLIKTRGQQVTLSCSPISGHRSVSWYQQTPGQGLQFLFEYFSETQRNKGNFPGRFSGRQFSNSRSEMNVSTLELGDSALYLCASSLQTFDYGYTFGSGTRLTVV.

The rearrangement links TRBV2 to TRBJ1-3, with 7 nucleotides matching TRBD1. CDR1 is SNHLY, CDR2 FYNNEI, per germline. The ends lost 6 bases at V and 0 bases at J; junction bases unmatched: 8. The CDR3 spans 16 residues. The CDR3 reads CASRPMGTASGNTIYF. CDR3 sequence (DNA): TGTGCCAGCAGACCCATGGGGACAGCCTCTGGAAACACCATATATTTT.

The J gene is TRBJ1-1, the V gene TRBV29-1; 10 bases match TRBD1. The J segment lost 8 bases and the V segment lost 6 bases, leaving 12 bases of the junction unmatched. From germline, CDR1 is SQVTM and CDR2 ANQGSEA. CDR3 length: 14 residues. The CDR3 nucleotides read TGCAGCGTGAAGGCGCAGTGGGACAGGGGCGAAGCTTTCTTT. Its protein is CSVKAQWDRGEAFF.

This clone was seen a few times. The CDR3 spells CASSQPGGFGEKLFF. The DNA of the CDR3 is TGTGCCAGCAGCCAGCCAGGGGGCTTTGGTGAAAAACTGTTTTTT. The gene calls are TRBV14 and TRBJ1-4; 8 nucleotides match TRBD1. The germline V gene has CDR1 SGHDN and CDR2 FVKESK. V lost 3 bases and J lost 7; bases outside the gene matches: 7. CDR3 size: 15 residues.

The chain employs TRBV18 and TRBJ2-7, with 7 bases aligning to TRBD1. Germline V gene lookup returns CDR1 KGHSH and CDR2 LQKENI. The CDR3 is made up of 14 amino acids. Unmatched junction bases numbered 3, after V lost 3 bases and J lost 1 base. The CDR3 spells CASSPGTVSYEQYF. The DNA for the CDR3 is TGTGCCAGCTCACCCGGGACAGTGTCCTACGAGCAGTACTTC.

This clone was observed a few times. The V and J genes are TRBV7-2 and TRBJ2-3, with 8 bases lining up with TRBD1. This CDR3 has 16 amino acids. Per the germline V gene, CDR1 is SGHTA and CDR2 is FQGNSA. The V segment lost 4 bases and the J segment 9 bases; nucleotides outside the gene matches: 15. The CDR3 coding sequence is TGTGCCAGCAGCTCCGGACAGGGCCCAAAGCGGAAGACGCAGTATTTT. This translates into CASSSGQGPKRKTQYF.

The chain carries TRBV14 and TRBJ1-3; D gene ambiguous. The CDR3 length is 13 residues. CDR1 is SGHDN, CDR2 FVKESK, per germline. Trimming removed 9 bases at V and 0 bases at J, with 9 bases between. The CDR3 DNA reads as TGTGCCAGTCGAGAGAGCTCTGGAAACACCATATATTTT. This sequence encodes CASRESSGNTIYF.

The chain uses TRBV12-3 or TRBV12-4 and TRBJ1-2; no clear D. The length of the CDR3 is 13 residues. The V gene lost 6 bases and the J gene lost 2 bases, with 10 bases spanning the gap. The CDR3 region has the DNA TGTGCCAGCAGCCTCGCAGAGAACTATGGCTACACCTTC. Its translation: CASSLAENYGYTF.

The rearrangement uses TRBV3-1 (or the pseudogene TRBV3-2) and TRBJ1-5; D call uncertain. Germline lookup yields CDR1 LGHDT and CDR2 YNNKEL (reference sequence). The CDR3 totals 15 residues. Trimming took 0 bases from V and 2 from J, leaving 8 bases between them. CDR3 in DNA: TGTGCCAGCAGCCAAGACCGCTCGGGCAATCAGCCCCAGCATTTT. Amino acids: CASSQDRSGNQPQHF.

The table lists this clone with a count of one. This chain joins TRBV3-1 (or the pseudogene TRBV3-2) and TRBJ1-1, with 7 bases that match TRBD1. J was trimmed by 4 bases and V by 6 bases; bases with no gene match: 8. The CDR3 runs to 14 residues. Germline V CDR1 and CDR2: LGHDT, YNNKEL (reference sequence). Written as DNA, the CDR3 is TGTGCCAGCAGGAAAGGGGCAGGGGGCACTGAAGCTTTCTTT. Translating gives CASRKGAGGTEAFF.

The CDR3 loop is CAWSRLNTEAFF. CDR3 in DNA: TGTGCCTGGAGTAGGCTGAACACTGAAGCTTTCTTT. This chain joins TRBV30 and TRBJ1-1; unclear D gene. V lost 2 bases, J lost 0 bases, and 4 bases lay in between. Per the germline V gene, CDR1 is GTSNPN and CDR2 is SVGIG (reference sequence). The CDR3 spans 12 residues.